What follows is one TCR beta chain and its context. Repertoires were generated with immunoSEQ multiplex PCR, while TCRdb's copy carries only in-frame clones and drops some. Of under 200,000 clones detected, approximately 88% appear once; the ten largest clones hold roughly 9.5%. The source of the sample is a study of blood T cell repertoires in COVID-19. Sequencing input: peripheral blood. This receptor was taken from an elderly woman with active or convalescent COVID-19.

CDR3 loop: CASYSGRYQETQYF. The CDR3 nucleotides read TGTGCCAGCTATAGCGGGAGATACCAAGAGACCCAGTACTTC. This rearrangement joins TRBV27 to TRBJ2-5, with 9 bases identical to TRBD2. The germline CDR1 and CDR2 sequences are MNHEY and SMNVEV (reference sequence). This CDR3 is built from 14 residues. V dropped 8 bases and J dropped 0; count of bases not matched to a gene: 4.